This T cell receptor beta chain stems from a study of blood T cell repertoires in COVID-19. Overall study: Sample material is recorded as cDNA or gDNA derived from T cells, B-cell-depleted T cells, or PBMCs.

V trimming: 5 bases; J trimming: 5 bases; junction bases outside the gene matches: 12. The germline V gene has CDR1 KGHSH and CDR2 LQKENI. The length of the CDR3 is 17 residues. Profiling relied on immunoSEQ multiplex PCR, and the TCRdb table lists in-frame clones only, not all of them. The table includes about 15,000 clones, around 83% detected once. Sequenced input: peripheral blood. This sequence joins TRBV18 and TRBJ1-6; 7 positions match TRBD1. This receptor was taken from a woman in her fifties or sixties with active or convalescent COVID-19. The DNA of the CDR3 is TGTGCCAGCTCAACCTTCTCTTTGACAGGGAATAATTCACCCCTCCACTTT. Its translation is CASSTFSLTGNNSPLHF. Variable domain in full (rest from reference TRBV18 and TRBJ1-6): NAGVMQNPRHLVRRRGQEARLRCSPMKGHSHVYWYRQLPEEGLKFMVYLQKENIIDESGMPKERFSAEFPKEGPSILRIQQVVRGDSAAYFCASSTFSLTGNNSPLHFGNGTRLTVT.